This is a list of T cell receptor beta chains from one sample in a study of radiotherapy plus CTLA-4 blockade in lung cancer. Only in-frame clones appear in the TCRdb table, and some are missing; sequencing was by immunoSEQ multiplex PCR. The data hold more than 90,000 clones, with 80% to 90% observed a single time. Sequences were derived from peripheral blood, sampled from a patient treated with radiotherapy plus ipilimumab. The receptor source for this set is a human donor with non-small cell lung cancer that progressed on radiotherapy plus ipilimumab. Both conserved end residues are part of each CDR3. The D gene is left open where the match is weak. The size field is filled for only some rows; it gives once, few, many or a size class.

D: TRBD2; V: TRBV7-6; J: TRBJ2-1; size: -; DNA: TGTGCCAGCAGCCCACCCAGCGGGAGAGAGCAGTTCTTC; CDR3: CASSPPSGREQFF
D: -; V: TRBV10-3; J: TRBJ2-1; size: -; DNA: TGTGCCATCAGTGAGTCAAGGGGGGGGTTCTACAATGAGCAGTTCTTC; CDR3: CAISESRGGFYNEQFF
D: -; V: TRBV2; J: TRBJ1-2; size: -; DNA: TGTGCCAGGAACTCGGGAAACTATGGCTACACCTTC; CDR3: CARNSGNYGYTF
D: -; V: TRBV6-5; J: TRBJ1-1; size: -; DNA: TGTGCCAGCAGTTCCACCCCCGTTCGTGAAGCTTTCTTT; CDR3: CASSSTPVREAFF
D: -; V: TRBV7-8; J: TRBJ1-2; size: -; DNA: TGTGCCAGCAGCTTACGGGCCAGCAATAACTATGGCTACACCTTC; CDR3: CASSLRASNNYGYTF
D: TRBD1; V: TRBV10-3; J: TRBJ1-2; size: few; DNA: TGTGCCATCAGTGCTAGCGACAGGGGAAACTATGGCTACACCTTC; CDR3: CAISASDRGNYGYTF
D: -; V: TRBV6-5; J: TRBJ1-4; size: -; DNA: TGTGCCAGCAGCGCCCTTGGAGCAACTAATGAAAAACTGTTTTTT; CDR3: CASSALGATNEKLFF
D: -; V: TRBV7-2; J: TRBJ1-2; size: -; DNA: TGTGCCAGCAGTCGCATGGGAAACTATGGCTACACCTTC; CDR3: CASSRMGNYGYTF
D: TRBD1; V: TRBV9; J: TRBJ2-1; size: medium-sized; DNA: TGTGCCAGCAGCGACACCGGGACAGCGAGCGAGCAGTTCTTC; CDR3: CASSDTGTASEQFF
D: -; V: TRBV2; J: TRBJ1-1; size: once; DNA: TGTGCCAGCAGTGACCAGGGGAGCACTGAAGCTTTCTTT; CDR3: CASSDQGSTEAFF
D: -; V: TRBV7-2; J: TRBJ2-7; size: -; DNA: TGTGCCAGCAGCTTAGCGGGCGGGAAATACGAGCAGTACTTC; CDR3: CASSLAGGKYEQYF
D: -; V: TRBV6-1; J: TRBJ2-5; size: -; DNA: TGTGCCAGCAGTGAGCCAGGTAGCTTTGTGGAGACCCAGTACTTC; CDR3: CASSEPGSFVETQYF
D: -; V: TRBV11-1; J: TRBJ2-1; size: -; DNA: TGTGCCAGCAGCGATGCTAGCTCCTACAATGAGCAGTTCTTC; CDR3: CASSDASSYNEQFF
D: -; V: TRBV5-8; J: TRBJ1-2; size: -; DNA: TGTGCCAGCAGCTTGGGATATAGGGTTGGCTACACCTTC; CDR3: CASSLGYRVGYTF
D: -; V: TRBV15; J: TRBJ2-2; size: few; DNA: TGTGCCACCCGGACACAGAACACCGGGGAGCTGTTTTTT; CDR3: CATRTQNTGELFF
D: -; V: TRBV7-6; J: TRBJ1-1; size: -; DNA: TGTGCCAGCATGGAATCGAGGTCGCACACTGAAGCTTTCTTT; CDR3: CASMESRSHTEAFF
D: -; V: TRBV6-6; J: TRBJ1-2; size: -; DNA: TGTGCCGGAGGGGGGCTGGGGTATGGCTACACCTTC; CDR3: CAGGGLGYGYTF
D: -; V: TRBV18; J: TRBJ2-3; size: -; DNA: TGTGCCAGCTCACCACCGAGTGTAGATACGCAGTATTTT; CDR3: CASSPPSVDTQYF
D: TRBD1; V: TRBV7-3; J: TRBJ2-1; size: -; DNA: TGTGCCAGCAGCTCCAACAGGGGGCGCGGTGAGCAGTTCTTC; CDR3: CASSSNRGRGEQFF
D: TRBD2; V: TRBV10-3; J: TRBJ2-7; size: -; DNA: TGTGCCATCAGTGAGTCTTTTATGACTAGCGGGACATCCTACGAGCAGTACTTC; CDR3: CAISESFMTSGTSYEQYF
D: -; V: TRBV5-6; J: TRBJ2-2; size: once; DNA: TGTGCCAGCAGCTTCACAGACACCGGGGAGCTGTTTTTT; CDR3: CASSFTDTGELFF
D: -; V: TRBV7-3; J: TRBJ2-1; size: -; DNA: TGTGCCAGCAGCAGGGGCTCCTACAATGAGCAGTTCTTC; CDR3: CASSRGSYNEQFF
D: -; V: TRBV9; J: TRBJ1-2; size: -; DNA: TGTGCCAGCAGCGATAATGGTGGCTACACCTTC; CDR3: CASSDNGGYTF
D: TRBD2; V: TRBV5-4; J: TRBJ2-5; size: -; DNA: TGTGCCAGCAGCGTCCAACTAGCGGGAGTCCAAGAGACCCAGTACTTC; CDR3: CASSVQLAGVQETQYF
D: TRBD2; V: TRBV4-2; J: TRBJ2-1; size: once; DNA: TGTGCCAGCAGCCAGGGGCTGTCTAGCGGGAGGGGAGAGAATGAGCAGTTCTTC; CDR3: CASSQGLSSGRGENEQFF
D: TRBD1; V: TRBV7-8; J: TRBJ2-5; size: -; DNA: TGTGCCAGCAGCCCGAGGACAGGGAGCGGCCAAGAGACCCAGTACTTC; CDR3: CASSPRTGSGQETQYF
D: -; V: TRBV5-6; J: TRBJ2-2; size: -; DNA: TGTGCCAGCAGCTTGTCACGCGACACCGGGGAGCTGTTTTTT; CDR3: CASSLSRDTGELFF
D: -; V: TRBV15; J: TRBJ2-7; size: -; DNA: TGTGCCACCAGCAGAAATGCTGGGAGCACCTACGAGCAGTACTTC; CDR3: CATSRNAGSTYEQYF